This T cell receptor beta chain was found in a study of shared clonotypes between healthy human individuals. It was at deep level that the assay was run. Splitting of each subset's genomic DNA was done evenly across several immunoSEQ plates. Sequenced by immunoSEQ multiplex PCR; TCRdb stores in-frame clones only, minus some. This table has 2,500,000 or so clones, 85% to 95% appearing once. This clone appeared a single time. The antigen is not known. General study findings and limits: Lower generation probabilities were found for non-shared clonotypes than for those shared by all four donors.

The V gene's germline CDR1 is LNHDA and CDR2 SQIVND (reference sequence). Losses at the gene ends were 10 bases for V and 2 bases for J; bases not matched to a gene: 11. This CDR3 has 14 amino acids. Sequenced input: naive CD4+ T cells sorted from blood. Subset noted: CD45RA+ positively selected. The rearrangement joins TRBV19 to TRBJ2-7, with 7 bases fitting TRBD2. The receptor's source is a man aged 18 to 35 in good health. The CDR3 DNA sequence: TGTGCCACCGGCCCGGGGGGTACCCCCTACGAGCAGTACTTC. It codes for CATGPGGTPYEQYF.